The clone carrying this TCR beta chain was seen a handful of times. Its antigen remains unknown. Using a J-beta primer mix together with a sample-barcoded 5' primer, a second PCR was run for 7 to 11 cycles. From each sample, at least 2.5 million paired-end reads containing CDR3 were obtained. TCRdb independently ran MiXCR on the 5' RACE reads; one entry per CDR3 protein. The sample lists roughly 500,000 distinct CDR3 sequences; roughly a quarter were seen once. This entry belongs to a study of blood T cells in healthy people across ages. Study results and caveats: No conclusive comparison of naive versus antigen-experienced cells was possible with unsorted PBMCs. Roughly linear age-related decline in beta diversity appeared, significant by age about 40.

Germline V gives CDR1 SGHRS, CDR2 YFSETQ. V lost 2 bases, J lost 2 bases, and 3 bases stayed unmatched. The CDR3 sequence is 15 residues long. V and J are TRBV5-1 and TRBJ2-5, with TRBD2 matching 10 bases. The receptor was derived from a woman in her 70s in good health. The sample comprised blood. The CDR3 here is CASSLTSGEQETQYF. CDR3 DNA sequence: TGCGCCAGCAGCTTAACTAGCGGGGAGCAAGAGACCCAGTACTTC.